One and the same sample provided the 2 T cell receptor beta chains below, sequenced in a study of T cell responses to AZD1222 COVID-19 vaccine. Only in-frame clones appear in the TCRdb table, and some are missing; sequencing was by immunoSEQ multiplex PCR. The sample contains about 96,000 clones, about nine tenths of which appear only once. Specimen: peripheral blood, collected on day 0 of AZD1222 vaccination. Receptors originate from an adult in good health.

The rearrangement joins TRBV13 to TRBJ1-1, with TRBD1 matching 7 bases. The trim removed 4 bases at V and 5 bases at J, leaving 4 bases unmatched. Germline V gene sequence: CDR1 PRHDT, CDR2 FYEKMQ (reference sequence). This CDR3 comprises 13 residues. As DNA, the CDR3 is TGTGCCAGCAGCTCGGACAGGTGGACTGAAGCTTTCTTT. It codes for CASSSDRWTEAFF.

The chain recombines TRBV2 with TRBJ1-3; D unclear. This CDR3 is 13 amino acids long. Per the germline V gene, CDR1 is SNHLY and CDR2 is FYNNEI. V was shortened by 6 bases and J by 2 bases, with 8 bases between the two germline ends. CDR3 sequence (DNA): TGTGCCAGCAGGACCTACCCTGGAAACACCATATATTTT. Amino acids: CASRTYPGNTIYF.